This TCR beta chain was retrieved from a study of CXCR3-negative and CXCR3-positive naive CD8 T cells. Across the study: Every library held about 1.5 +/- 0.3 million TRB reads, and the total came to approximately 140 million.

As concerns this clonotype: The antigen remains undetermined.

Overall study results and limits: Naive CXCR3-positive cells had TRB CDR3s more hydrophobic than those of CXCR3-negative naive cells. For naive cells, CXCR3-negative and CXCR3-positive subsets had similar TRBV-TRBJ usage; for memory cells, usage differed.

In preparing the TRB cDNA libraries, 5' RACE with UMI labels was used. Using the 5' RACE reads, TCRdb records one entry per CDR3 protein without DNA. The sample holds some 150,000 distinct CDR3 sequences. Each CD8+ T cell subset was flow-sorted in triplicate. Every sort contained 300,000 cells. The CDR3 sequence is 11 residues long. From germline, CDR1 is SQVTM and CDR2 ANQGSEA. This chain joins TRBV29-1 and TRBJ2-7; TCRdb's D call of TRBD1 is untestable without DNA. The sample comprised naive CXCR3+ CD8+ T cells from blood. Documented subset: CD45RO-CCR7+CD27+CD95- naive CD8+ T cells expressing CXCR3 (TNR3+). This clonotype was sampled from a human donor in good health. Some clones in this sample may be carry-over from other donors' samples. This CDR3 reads CSPGRSYEQYF.